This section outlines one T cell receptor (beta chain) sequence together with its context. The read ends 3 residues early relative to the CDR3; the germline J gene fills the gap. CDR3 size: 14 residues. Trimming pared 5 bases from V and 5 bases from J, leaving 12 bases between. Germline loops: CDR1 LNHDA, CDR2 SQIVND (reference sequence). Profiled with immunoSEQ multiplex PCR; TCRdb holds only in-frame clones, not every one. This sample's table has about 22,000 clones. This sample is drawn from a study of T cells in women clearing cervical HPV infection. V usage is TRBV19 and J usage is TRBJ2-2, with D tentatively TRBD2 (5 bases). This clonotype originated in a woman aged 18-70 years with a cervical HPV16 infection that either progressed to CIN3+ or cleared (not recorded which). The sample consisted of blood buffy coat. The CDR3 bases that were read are TGTGCCAGTAGTGGGTGGCCGGGGACCGGGGAG. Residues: CASSGWPGTGE. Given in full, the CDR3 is CASSGWPGTGELFF.